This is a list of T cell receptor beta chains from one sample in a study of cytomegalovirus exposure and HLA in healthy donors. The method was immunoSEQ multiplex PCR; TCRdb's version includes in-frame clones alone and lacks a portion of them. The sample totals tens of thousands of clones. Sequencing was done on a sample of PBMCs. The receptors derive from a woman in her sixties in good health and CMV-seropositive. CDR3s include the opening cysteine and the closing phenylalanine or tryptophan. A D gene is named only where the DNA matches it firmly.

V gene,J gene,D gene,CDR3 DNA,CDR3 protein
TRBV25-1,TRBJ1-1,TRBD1,TGTGCCAGCAGTCCAATTCGGACAGGGGTCACTGAAGCTTTCTTT,CASSPIRTGVTEAFF
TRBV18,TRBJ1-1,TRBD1,TGTGCCAGCTCACCAGGTGGGACAGTTGAAGCTTTCTTT,CASSPGGTVEAFF
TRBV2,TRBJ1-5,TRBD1,TGTGCCAGCAGGGCCGGACAGGGGGTTAAGGGCAATCAGCCCCAGCATTTT,CASRAGQGVKGNQPQHF
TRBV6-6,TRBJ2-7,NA,TGTGCCAGCAATCGGTTATCTAGCTCCTACGAGCAGTACTTC,CASNRLSSSYEQYF
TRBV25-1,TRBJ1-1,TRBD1,TGTGCCAGCAGGACGACAGGGGCCGTGCGCGCTTTCTTT,CASRTTGAVRAFF
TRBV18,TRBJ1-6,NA,TGTGCCAGCTCACTCCGGGTAGATAATTCACCCCTCCACTTT,CASSLRVDNSPLHF
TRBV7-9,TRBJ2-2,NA,TGTGCCAGCACCCCGCCGGAGGATAACACCGGGGAGCTGTTTTTT,CASTPPEDNTGELFF
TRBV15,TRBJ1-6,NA,TGTGCCACCAGCAGAGGGAGGGTAGGGAATTCACCCCTCCACTTT,CATSRGRVGNSPLHF
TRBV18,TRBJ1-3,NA,TGTGCCAGCTCACCCGAAGGGGTTGGAAACACCATATATTTT,CASSPEGVGNTIYF
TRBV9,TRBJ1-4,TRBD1,TGTGCCAGCAGCTCAGGGGGTGGCGAAAAACTGTTTTTT,CASSSGGGEKLFF
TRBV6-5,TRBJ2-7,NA,TGTGCCAGCAATACCGTCCCGGGGAACGAGCAGTACTTC,CASNTVPGNEQYF
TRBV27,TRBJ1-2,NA,TGTGCCAGCAGTTTATCGCGGGCAGCTTCTTACTATGGCTACACCTTC,CASSLSRAASYYGYTF